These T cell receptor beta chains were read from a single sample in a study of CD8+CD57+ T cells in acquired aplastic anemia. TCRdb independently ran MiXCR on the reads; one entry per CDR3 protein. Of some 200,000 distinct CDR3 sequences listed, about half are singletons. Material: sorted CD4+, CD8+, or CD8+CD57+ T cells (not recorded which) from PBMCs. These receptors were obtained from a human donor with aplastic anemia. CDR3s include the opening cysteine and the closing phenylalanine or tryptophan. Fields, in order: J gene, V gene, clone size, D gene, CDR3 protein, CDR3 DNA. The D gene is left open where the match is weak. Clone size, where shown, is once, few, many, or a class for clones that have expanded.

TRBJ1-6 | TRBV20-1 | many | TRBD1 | CSARKETGDNSPLHF | TGCAGTGCTAGGAAGGAGACAGGGGACAATTCACCCCTCCACTTT
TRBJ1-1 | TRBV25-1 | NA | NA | CASSEFGQGSTNEAFF | TGTGCTAGCAGTGAATTCGGGCAGGGAAGCACTAATGAAGCTTTCTTT
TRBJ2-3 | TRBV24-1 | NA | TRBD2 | CATSAIAGVSADTQYF | TGTGCCACCAGTGCTATAGCGGGAGTCTCGGCAGATACGCAGTATTTT
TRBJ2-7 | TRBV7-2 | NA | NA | CANSLERGTYEQYF | TGTGCCAACAGCTTAGAACGGGGGACCTACGAGCAGTACTTC
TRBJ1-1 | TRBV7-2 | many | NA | CASSLEAGENTEAFF | TGTGCCAGCAGCTTAGAGGCAGGGGAGAACACTGAAGCTTTCTTT
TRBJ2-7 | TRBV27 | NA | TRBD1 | CASSLYGQAFEQYF | TGTGCCAGCAGTTTATATGGACAGGCCTTCGAGCAGTACTTC
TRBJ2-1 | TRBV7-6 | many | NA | CASSLPMGHYNEQFF | TGTGCCAGCAGCTTGCCGATGGGACATTACAATGAGCAGTTCTTC
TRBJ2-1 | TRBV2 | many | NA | CASSGGGSYNEQFF | TGTGCCAGCAGTGGAGGGGGCTCCTACAATGAGCAGTTCTTC
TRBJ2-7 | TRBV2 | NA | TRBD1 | CARDREEQYF | TGTGCCAGAGACAGGGAAGAGCAGTACTTC
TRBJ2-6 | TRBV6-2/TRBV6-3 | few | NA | CASSLTGIGANVLTF | TGTGCCAGCAGTTTAACAGGGATTGGGGCCAACGTCCTGACTTTC
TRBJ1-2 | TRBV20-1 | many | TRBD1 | CSAREARGQPYGYTF | TGCAGTGCTAGAGAGGCTAGGGGACAGCCCTATGGCTACACCTTC
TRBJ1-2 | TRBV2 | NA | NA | CASSQNSREHTF | TGTGCCAGCAGTCAAAATTCCCGGGAGCACACCTTC